This is a list of T cell receptor beta chains from one sample in a study of identifying expanded T cells in peripheral blood. Here immunoSEQ multiplex PCR was the method, and the copy in TCRdb shows in-frame clones only, minus some. This repertoire shows tens of thousands of clones, about four fifths found once; its top ten account for 19%. The specimen was blood. These receptors were taken from a person aged 18 to 69 in good health. Each CDR3 is given with its conserved first and last residue. The D gene is left open where the match is weak. Only part of the rows carry a size: once, few, many, or a class if the clone is expanded.

d_gene | abundance | j_gene | v_gene | CDR3aa | CDR3nt
NA | NA | TRBJ1-2 | TRBV7-9 | CASSHEGPGTGYTF | TGTGCCAGCAGCCATGAAGGTCCGGGAACCGGCTACACCTTC
NA | NA | TRBJ2-3 | TRBV13 | CATNSGTDTDTQYF | TGTGCCACCAATTCGGGGACCGACACAGATACGCAGTATTTT
NA | few | TRBJ1-2 | TRBV28 | CASSLLAAAHGYTF | TGTGCCAGCAGTTTATTAGCGGCAGCTCATGGCTACACCTTC
TRBD1 | NA | TRBJ1-3 | TRBV19 | CASSKGPTGAAGNTIYF | TGTGCCAGTAGTAAGGGACCAACAGGGGCCGCTGGAAACACCATATATTTT
NA | NA | TRBJ2-6 | TRBV9 | CASSVGSLGANVLTF | TGTGCCAGCAGCGTCGGGTCTCTTGGGGCCAACGTCCTGACTTTC
TRBD2 | NA | TRBJ2-3 | TRBV5-1 | CASSRGDFTDTQYF | TGCGCCAGCAGCCGGGGGGACTTCACAGATACGCAGTATTTT
TRBD2 | NA | TRBJ2-2 | TRBV28 | CATRQRSGRTGELFF | TGTGCCACTCGACAACGTAGCGGGAGAACCGGGGAGCTGTTTTTT
TRBD1 | NA | TRBJ2-5 | TRBV29-1 | CSVDSGTEEETQYF | TGCAGCGTCGACTCCGGGACAGAGGAAGAGACCCAGTACTTC
NA | NA | TRBJ2-7 | TRBV7-2 | CASSSDLARNEQYF | TGTGCCAGCAGCTCCGACCTAGCGAGAAACGAGCAGTACTTC
TRBD2 | NA | TRBJ2-7 | TRBV7-6 | CASSPLLAGGKTAYEQYF | TGTGCCAGCAGCCCGTTACTAGCGGGAGGGAAAACGGCCTACGAGCAGTACTTC
TRBD1 | NA | TRBJ1-2 | TRBV19 | CASSQATGTAYGYTF | TGTGCCAGTAGTCAGGCCACCGGGACAGCATATGGCTACACCTTC
NA | few | TRBJ2-2 | TRBV6-6 | CATSRSSGELFF | TGTGCCACGAGTAGGAGCTCCGGGGAGCTGTTTTTT
NA | NA | TRBJ2-3 | TRBV10-3 | CAISRNPNRARTDTQYF | TGTGCCATCAGTCGGAACCCGAACAGGGCCCGCACAGATACGCAGTATTTT
NA | NA | TRBJ1-1 | TRBV6-1 | CASSEVGDRVF | TGTGCCAGCAGTGAAGTCGGGGACCGAGTTTTT
NA | NA | TRBJ2-2 | TRBV7-2 | CASSLKSTNTGELFF | TGTGCCAGCAGCTTAAAGTCGACAAACACCGGGGAGCTGTTTTTT
NA | NA | TRBJ2-1 | TRBV7-8 | CASSSFTTQPYNEQFF | TGTGCCAGCAGCTCTTTCACTACCCAGCCGTACAATGAGCAGTTCTTC
NA | NA | TRBJ2-7 | TRBV9 | CASSVSGFDEQYF | TGTGCCAGCAGCGTTTCAGGGTTCGACGAGCAGTACTTC
NA | NA | TRBJ1-1 | TRBV20-1 | CSARFRVEAFF | TGCAGTGCTAGATTTCGTGTGGAAGCTTTCTTT
NA | NA | TRBJ1-1 | TRBV10-3 | CAANGGNTEAFF | TGTGCCGCGAACGGAGGGAACACTGAAGCTTTCTTT
NA | NA | TRBJ1-2 | TRBV14 | CASSQDNNRFNYGYTF | TGTGCCAGCAGCCAAGATAACAATCGATTTAACTATGGCTACACCTTC
NA | NA | TRBJ1-5 | TRBV6-5 | CASSITGMGNQPQHF | TGTGCCAGCAGCATTACAGGGATGGGCAATCAGCCCCAGCATTTT
NA | NA | TRBJ1-2 | TRBV27 | CASSFMGSPGYTF | TGTGCCAGCAGTTTTATGGGGTCCCCTGGCTACACCTTC
TRBD1 | NA | TRBJ2-3 | TRBV12-5 | CASGLGQGAIGTQYF | TGTGCTAGTGGTTTGGGACAGGGGGCTATCGGTACGCAGTATTTT
TRBD2 | NA | TRBJ2-3 | TRBV5-8 | CASSPRTSGGPRGDTQYF | TGTGCCAGCAGCCCAAGGACTAGCGGGGGTCCTCGGGGAGATACGCAGTATTTT
NA | NA | TRBJ2-2 | TRBV5-1 | CATKRQENTGELFF | TGCGCCACCAAAAGACAGGAGAACACCGGGGAGCTGTTTTTT
TRBD2 | few | TRBJ2-3 | TRBV9 | CASSVEAGAEDTQYF | TGTGCCAGCAGCGTAGAGGCGGGAGCCGAAGATACGCAGTATTTT
NA | NA | TRBJ2-1 | TRBV27 | CASSLTIRRSESSYNEQFF | TGTGCCAGCAGTCTTACCATTCGGAGGTCGGAGAGCTCCTACAATGAGCAGTTCTTC
NA | NA | TRBJ1-6 | TRBV19 | CASSIDRGSSPLHF | TGTGCCAGTAGTATAGACAGGGGATCCTCACCCCTCCACTTT
NA | NA | TRBJ2-5 | TRBV5-4 | CASSSKDGGFQETQYF | TGTGCCAGCAGCTCCAAGGACGGTGGATTCCAAGAGACCCAGTACTTC
TRBD1 | NA | TRBJ2-3 | TRBV25-1 | CASGRQGPNTQYF | TGTGCCAGCGGACGACAGGGACCAAATACGCAGTATTTT
NA | NA | TRBJ1-1 | TRBV7-2 | CASSLLGAVKAFF | TGTGCCAGCAGCCTGCTTGGGGCAGTGAAAGCTTTCTTT
TRBD2 | NA | TRBJ2-2 | TRBV7-2 | CASSSQGLAVIYTGELFF | TGTGCCAGCAGCTCCCAAGGACTAGCGGTTATATACACCGGGGAGCTGTTTTTT
TRBD1 | NA | TRBJ1-1 | TRBV5-1 | CASSPGGETEAFF | TGCGCCAGCAGCCCAGGGGGCGAAACTGAAGCTTTCTTT
NA | NA | TRBJ1-4 | TRBV6-1 | CASSEMPREKLFF | TGTGCCAGCAGTGAAATGCCCCGTGAAAAACTGTTTTTT
NA | NA | TRBJ1-2 | TRBV6-1 | CASSRGEANYGYTF | TGTGCCAGCAGTAGAGGGGAAGCTAACTATGGCTACACCTTC
TRBD2 | NA | TRBJ2-1 | TRBV4-2 | CASSQGKRGAIYNEQFF | TGTGCCAGCAGCCAAGGAAAGCGGGGGGCAATCTACAATGAGCAGTTCTTC
NA | NA | TRBJ1-1 | TRBV11-3 | CASSLPRGRMNTEAFF | TGTGCCAGCAGCTTACCCCGGGGGAGGATGAACACTGAAGCTTTCTTT
NA | NA | TRBJ1-3 | TRBV29-1 | CSVELFGNTIYF | TGCAGCGTTGAACTGTTTGGAAACACCATATATTTT
NA | NA | TRBJ1-3 | TRBV5-1 | CASSPTGLGNTIYF | TGCGCCAGCAGCCCCACAGGGCTAGGAAACACCATATATTTT
NA | NA | TRBJ1-1 | TRBV5-6 | CASSLYGPNTEAFF | TGTGCCAGCAGCTTGTACGGGCCGAACACTGAAGCTTTCTTT
TRBD1 | NA | TRBJ2-5 | TRBV6-1 | CASIRDRVQETQYF | TGTGCCAGCATTCGGGACAGGGTCCAAGAGACCCAGTACTTC
TRBD1 | NA | TRBJ2-1 | TRBV30 | CASTGTGGPYNEQFF | TGTGCCTCCACCGGGACAGGGGGCCCCTACAATGAGCAGTTCTTC
NA | NA | TRBJ1-5 | TRBV7-2 | CASRGGGGNQPQHF | TGTGCCAGCAGGGGGGGCGGGGGCAATCAGCCCCAGCATTTT
TRBD2 | NA | TRBJ2-3 | TRBV4-3 | CASSQGLAGVDTQYF | TGCGCCAGCAGCCAAGGACTAGCGGGAGTGGATACGCAGTATTTT
TRBD1 | NA | TRBJ1-3 | TRBV18 | CASSPIRDRGRRQTGNTIYF | TGTGCCAGCTCACCTATCCGGGACAGGGGGCGCCGGCAAACTGGAAACACCATATATTTT
NA | NA | TRBJ2-2 | TRBV19 | CASLDSTGELFF | TGTGCCAGTCTTGACAGCACCGGGGAGCTGTTTTTT
NA | NA | TRBJ2-6 | TRBV5-6 | CASSLSGANVLTF | TGTGCCAGCAGCTTATCTGGGGCCAACGTCCTGACTTTC
NA | NA | TRBJ2-3 | TRBV6-1 | CASSELLDTQYF | TGTGCCAGCAGTGAGCTCCTGGATACGCAGTATTTT
TRBD2 | NA | TRBJ2-3 | TRBV27 | CASSLQGGSTDTQYF | TGTGCCAGCAGTTTACAGGGAGGGTCAACAGATACGCAGTATTTT
TRBD1 | NA | TRBJ2-4 | TRBV6-4 | CASSDSPRGKQNIQYF | TGTGCCAGCAGTGACTCACCCAGGGGGAAGCAAAACATTCAGTACTTC
NA | once | TRBJ2-3 | TRBV30 | CAWRLDTDTQYF | TGTGCCTGGAGACTGGACACAGATACGCAGTATTTT
TRBD1 | NA | TRBJ1-6 | TRBV15 | CATSREEDRDYNSPLHF | TGTGCCACCAGCAGAGAGGAGGACAGGGACTATAATTCACCCCTCCACTTT
NA | NA | TRBJ2-1 | TRBV5-6 | CASSLEGESYNEQFF | TGTGCCAGCAGCTTGGAGGGCGAAAGCTACAATGAGCAGTTCTTC
NA | NA | TRBJ1-1 | TRBV4-2 | CASSPAGANTEAFF | TGTGCCAGCAGCCCCGCAGGGGCGAACACTGAAGCTTTCTTT
NA | NA | TRBJ1-2 | TRBV30 | CAWSREGNYGYTF | TGTGCCTGGAGTAGGGAGGGTAACTATGGCTACACCTTC
NA | NA | TRBJ2-5 | TRBV11-2 | CASSLRLIESETQYF | TGTGCCAGCAGCTTAAGGTTGATCGAAAGTGAGACCCAGTACTTC
NA | NA | TRBJ2-3 | TRBV11-2 | CASSLRGTGTSTDTQYF | TGTGCCAGCAGCCTTAGGGGGACTGGAACTAGCACAGATACGCAGTATTTT
NA | NA | TRBJ2-1 | TRBV28 | CASSLSNSYNEQFF | TGTGCCAGCAGTTTATCAAACTCATACAATGAGCAGTTCTTC
TRBD1 | NA | TRBJ2-6 | TRBV11-2 | CASSRFGQGASGANVLTF | TGTGCCAGCAGCCGATTTGGACAGGGGGCCTCTGGGGCCAACGTCCTGACTTTC
NA | NA | TRBJ1-1 | TRBV20-1 | CTGRRNTEAFF | TGCACGGGAAGGCGGAACACTGAAGCTTTCTTT